A selection of T cell receptor beta chains follows, all from one sample in a study of shared clonotypes between healthy human individuals. Clones were sequenced by immunoSEQ multiplex PCR, and TCRdb holds only the in-frame ones, with some missing. Of 2 million to 2.5 million clones in the sample, roughly 94% were seen once. Sequencing input: naive CD4+ T cells sorted from blood. Receptor source: a man younger than 30 in good health. The CDR3 runs from the conserved cysteine through the conserved F or W. Fields, in order: clone size, D gene, V gene, J gene, CDR3 protein, CDR3 DNA. The D gene is left open where the match is weak. Clone size is stated in some rows and not others, as once, few, many or a class when expanded.

clone size: NA
D gene: TRBD1
V gene: TRBV2
J gene: TRBJ2-6
CDR3 protein: CASSERGRGANVLTF
CDR3 DNA: TGTGCCAGCAGTGAAAGGGGGCGTGGGGCCAACGTCCTGACTTTC

clone size: NA
D gene: NA
V gene: TRBV25-1
J gene: TRBJ1-6
CDR3 protein: CASSPEHYNSPLHF
CDR3 DNA: TGTGCCAGCAGTCCCGAACACTATAATTCACCCCTCCACTTT

clone size: NA
D gene: NA
V gene: TRBV5-6
J gene: TRBJ1-5
CDR3 protein: CASSFRNQPQHF
CDR3 DNA: TGTGCCAGCAGCTTCAGGAATCAGCCCCAGCATTTT

clone size: NA
D gene: NA
V gene: TRBV28
J gene: TRBJ1-2
CDR3 protein: CASGGSGYTF
CDR3 DNA: TGTGCCAGCGGAGGTAGCGGCTACACCTTC

clone size: NA
D gene: NA
V gene: TRBV30
J gene: TRBJ2-5
CDR3 protein: CAGHHSGTGPRGAQYF
CDR3 DNA: TGTGCCGGACACCACTCCGGGACAGGACCCCGGGGGGCCCAGTACTTC

clone size: NA
D gene: TRBD1
V gene: TRBV5-4
J gene: TRBJ1-6
CDR3 protein: CASSSTGDSPLHF
CDR3 DNA: TGTGCCAGCAGCTCGACAGGGGATTCACCCCTCCACTTT

clone size: NA
D gene: NA
V gene: TRBV5-5
J gene: TRBJ1-1
CDR3 protein: CASSPYGPLMNTEAFF
CDR3 DNA: TGTGCCAGCAGCCCGTACGGACCGCTCATGAACACTGAAGCTTTCTTT

clone size: NA
D gene: NA
V gene: TRBV15
J gene: TRBJ1-2
CDR3 protein: CATSRVGAFYGYTF
CDR3 DNA: TGTGCCACCAGCAGAGTCGGGGCTTTCTATGGCTACACCTTC

clone size: once
D gene: NA
V gene: TRBV6-5
J gene: TRBJ1-2
CDR3 protein: CASSYLGNYGYTF
CDR3 DNA: TGTGCCAGCAGTTACCTCGGTAACTATGGCTACACCTTC

clone size: once
D gene: TRBD1
V gene: TRBV10-3
J gene: TRBJ1-5
CDR3 protein: CAISPTGGSNQPQHF
CDR3 DNA: TGTGCCATCAGTCCGACAGGGGGCAGCAATCAGCCCCAGCATTTT

clone size: NA
D gene: TRBD2
V gene: TRBV28
J gene: TRBJ2-1
CDR3 protein: CASSSAQGTRGNEQFF
CDR3 DNA: TGTGCCAGCAGTTCAGCCCAAGGGACTAGAGGCAATGAGCAGTTCTTC

clone size: NA
D gene: NA
V gene: TRBV5-4
J gene: TRBJ1-2
CDR3 protein: CASSLSEGGYGYTF
CDR3 DNA: TGTGCCAGCAGCCTGTCTGAGGGAGGCTATGGCTACACCTTC

clone size: NA
D gene: NA
V gene: TRBV30
J gene: TRBJ2-2
CDR3 protein: CAWSVGFNTGELFF
CDR3 DNA: TGTGCCTGGAGTGTTGGCTTTAACACCGGGGAGCTGTTTTTT

clone size: NA
D gene: TRBD2
V gene: TRBV30
J gene: TRBJ2-7
CDR3 protein: CAWSATSGYYEQYF
CDR3 DNA: TGTGCCTGGAGTGCTACTAGCGGTTACTACGAGCAGTACTTC

clone size: NA
D gene: NA
V gene: TRBV7-2
J gene: TRBJ2-7
CDR3 protein: CASSLTGQGLYEQYF
CDR3 DNA: TGTGCCAGCAGCTTGACGGGCCAGGGACTCTACGAGCAGTACTTC

clone size: NA
D gene: NA
V gene: TRBV19
J gene: TRBJ1-5
CDR3 protein: CASSIAKGMKSNQPQHF
CDR3 DNA: TGTGCCAGTAGTATCGCGAAGGGGATGAAGAGCAATCAGCCCCAGCATTTT

clone size: NA
D gene: TRBD2
V gene: TRBV5-1
J gene: TRBJ2-1
CDR3 protein: CASSRGLAGVDEQFF
CDR3 DNA: TGCGCCAGCAGCCGTGGACTAGCGGGAGTGGACGAGCAGTTCTTC

clone size: NA
D gene: NA
V gene: TRBV27
J gene: TRBJ2-5
CDR3 protein: CASSRSVGRETQYF
CDR3 DNA: TGTGCCAGCAGTAGGAGTGTGGGAAGAGAGACCCAGTACTTC

clone size: NA
D gene: TRBD2
V gene: TRBV19
J gene: TRBJ2-3
CDR3 protein: CASSSPSGHSTDTQYF
CDR3 DNA: TGTGCCAGTAGCTCACCTAGCGGGCATAGCACAGATACGCAGTATTTT

clone size: NA
D gene: NA
V gene: TRBV7-2
J gene: TRBJ2-2
CDR3 protein: CASSLDPSAGSRGELFF
CDR3 DNA: TGTGCCAGCAGCTTAGATCCCTCGGCAGGGTCTAGAGGGGAGCTGTTTTTT

clone size: NA
D gene: NA
V gene: TRBV18
J gene: TRBJ1-3
CDR3 protein: CASSASATASGNTIYF
CDR3 DNA: TGTGCCAGCTCCGCGTCGGCTACCGCCTCTGGAAACACCATATATTTT

clone size: NA
D gene: TRBD1
V gene: TRBV5-4
J gene: TRBJ2-5
CDR3 protein: CASSLQGLETQYF
CDR3 DNA: TGTGCCAGCAGCCTACAGGGGTTGGAGACCCAGTACTTC

clone size: NA
D gene: NA
V gene: TRBV2
J gene: TRBJ2-7
CDR3 protein: CASMGEYEQYF
CDR3 DNA: TGTGCCAGCATGGGGGAGTACGAGCAGTACTTC

clone size: NA
D gene: NA
V gene: TRBV5-1
J gene: TRBJ2-5
CDR3 protein: CASSLGYTAETQYF
CDR3 DNA: TGCGCCAGCAGCTTGGGTTACACGGCGGAGACCCAGTACTTC

clone size: once
D gene: NA
V gene: TRBV6-1
J gene: TRBJ1-1
CDR3 protein: CASSDGRMWGEAFF
CDR3 DNA: TGTGCCAGCAGTGATGGACGAATGTGGGGTGAAGCTTTCTTT

clone size: NA
D gene: NA
V gene: TRBV19
J gene: TRBJ1-6
CDR3 protein: CASSFGVSYNSPLHF
CDR3 DNA: TGTGCCAGTAGTTTCGGGGTCTCCTATAATTCACCCCTCCACTTT

clone size: few
D gene: NA
V gene: TRBV6-1
J gene: TRBJ1-6
CDR3 protein: CASSAGDSPLHF
CDR3 DNA: TGTGCCAGCAGTGCAGGGGATTCACCCCTCCACTTT

clone size: NA
D gene: NA
V gene: TRBV10-3
J gene: TRBJ2-5
CDR3 protein: CAIGKTGVGETQYF
CDR3 DNA: TGTGCCATCGGTAAGACAGGAGTAGGAGAGACCCAGTACTTC

clone size: NA
D gene: TRBD1
V gene: TRBV4-1
J gene: TRBJ1-4
CDR3 protein: CASSRTYTGANEKLFF
CDR3 DNA: TGCGCCAGCAGCCGCACGTATACAGGGGCTAATGAAAAACTGTTTTTT

clone size: NA
D gene: NA
V gene: TRBV2
J gene: TRBJ2-7
CDR3 protein: CASHRDSSYEQYF
CDR3 DNA: TGTGCCAGCCACCGGGACTCAAGTTACGAGCAGTACTTC

clone size: NA
D gene: TRBD2
V gene: TRBV5-1
J gene: TRBJ2-3
CDR3 protein: CASSFSGTSASTDTQYF
CDR3 DNA: TGCGCCAGCAGCTTCTCCGGGACTAGCGCTAGCACAGATACGCAGTATTTT

clone size: NA
D gene: TRBD2
V gene: TRBV7-9
J gene: TRBJ2-2
CDR3 protein: CASRPGLAGGRNTGELFF
CDR3 DNA: TGTGCCAGCAGACCGGGACTAGCGGGAGGGCGAAACACCGGGGAGCTGTTTTTT

clone size: NA
D gene: NA
V gene: TRBV10-3
J gene: TRBJ2-5
CDR3 protein: CAISESGGPQETQYF
CDR3 DNA: TGTGCCATCAGTGAGTCGGGCGGTCCTCAGGAGACCCAGTACTTC

clone size: NA
D gene: NA
V gene: TRBV9
J gene: TRBJ2-3
CDR3 protein: CASSGLLAGGGTDTQYF
CDR3 DNA: TGTGCCAGCAGCGGATTACTAGCAGGGGGAGGCACAGATACGCAGTATTTT

clone size: NA
D gene: NA
V gene: TRBV18
J gene: TRBJ2-2
CDR3 protein: CASSPFRTGATGELFF
CDR3 DNA: TGTGCCAGCTCACCATTCAGGACTGGGGCCACCGGGGAGCTGTTTTTT